This T cell receptor (beta chain) appears in the sequencing data of a study of response to subunit inactivated influenza vaccine (dated by TCRdb to the late 2010s). Notes on the research overall: Deep quantitative profiling of the T cell receptor repertoire was used in the study to follow responses to a trivalent subunit inactivated influenza vaccine.

The CDR3, cysteine through phenylalanine, is 16 amino acids long. CDR3 DNA is the only sequence kept; it has 48 bases, read in frame from the first base. The germline V gene specifies SQVTM as CDR1 and ANQGSEA as CDR2. For this chain, trimming is 3 bases at the V end and 0 bases at the J end, and the number of junction bases without a gene match is 7. The library came from RT-PCR. Sequencing was performed on an Illumina HiSeq 2500. The public sequencing data were trimmed at Q25 with fastp and processed into clonotypes with MiXCR by TCRdb, which kept only in-frame beta chains. Rows with a matching CDR3 protein are joined into one entry that keeps the most common DNA and genes. The table for this sample lists about 700,000 distinct CDR3 sequences; about a sixth of them were counted only once. The ten largest account for under 14% of the sample. Concerning this clonotype itself: Its specific antigen is unknown. No much larger clone exists at a distance of one base, and base qualities are not known.

What the work shows at the level of the full study, not this receptor alone: According to the authors, only a limited number of new T cells may be recruited by each seasonal influenza vaccination.

The sequence came from a man aged 50-59 years who received an inactivated influenza vaccine. Donor details come from another sample of the same person, matched by shared clones. This sequence uses TRBV29-1 and TRBJ1-3; the junction holds 8 bases that match TRBD1. The material was PBMCs from blood, obtained approximately 13 days after vaccination. The nucleotide sequence is TGCAGCGTTGACGACAGGGGACGAATCTCTGGAAACACCATATATTTT. Its protein is CSVDDRGRISGNTIYF.